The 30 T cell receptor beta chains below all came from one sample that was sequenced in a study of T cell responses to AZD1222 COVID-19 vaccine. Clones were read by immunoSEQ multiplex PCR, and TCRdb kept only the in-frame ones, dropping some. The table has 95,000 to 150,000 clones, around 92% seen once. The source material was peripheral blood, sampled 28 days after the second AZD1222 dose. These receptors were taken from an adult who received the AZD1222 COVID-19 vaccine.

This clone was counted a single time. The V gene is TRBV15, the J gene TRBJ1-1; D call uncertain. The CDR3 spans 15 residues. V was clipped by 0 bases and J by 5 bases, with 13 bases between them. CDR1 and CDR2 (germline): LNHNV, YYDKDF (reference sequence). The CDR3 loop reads CATSRDNGMVTEAFF. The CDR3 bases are TGTGCCACCAGCAGAGATAATGGTATGGTAACTGAAGCTTTCTTT.

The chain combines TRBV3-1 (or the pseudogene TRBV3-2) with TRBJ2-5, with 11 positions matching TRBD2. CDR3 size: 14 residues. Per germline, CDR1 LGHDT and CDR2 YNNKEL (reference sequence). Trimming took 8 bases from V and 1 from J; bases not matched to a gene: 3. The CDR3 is CASRLAGSQETQYF. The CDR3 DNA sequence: TGTGCCAGCCGACTAGCGGGGAGCCAAGAGACCCAGTACTTC.

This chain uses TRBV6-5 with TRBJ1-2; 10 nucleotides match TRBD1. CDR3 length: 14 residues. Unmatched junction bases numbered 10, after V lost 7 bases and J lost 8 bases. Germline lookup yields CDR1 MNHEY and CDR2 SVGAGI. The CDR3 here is CASIMTGGELGYTF. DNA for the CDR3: TGTGCCAGCATCATGACAGGGGGCGAACTGGGCTACACCTTC.

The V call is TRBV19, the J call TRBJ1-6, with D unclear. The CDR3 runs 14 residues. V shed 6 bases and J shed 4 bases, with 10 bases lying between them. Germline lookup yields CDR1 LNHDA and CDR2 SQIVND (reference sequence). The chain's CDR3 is CASREEDYNSPLHF. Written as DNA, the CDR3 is TGTGCCAGTAGAGAGGAAGATTATAATTCACCCCTCCACTTT.

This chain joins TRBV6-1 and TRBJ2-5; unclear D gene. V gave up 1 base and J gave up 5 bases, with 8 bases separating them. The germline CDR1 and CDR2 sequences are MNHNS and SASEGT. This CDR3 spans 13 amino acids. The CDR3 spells CASSEVGMETQYF. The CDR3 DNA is TGTGCCAGCAGTGAAGTAGGGATGGAGACCCAGTACTTC.

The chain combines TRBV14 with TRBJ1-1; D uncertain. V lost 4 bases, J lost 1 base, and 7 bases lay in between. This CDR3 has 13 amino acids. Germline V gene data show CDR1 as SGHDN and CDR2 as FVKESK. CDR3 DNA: TGTGCCAGCAGCCGATCAGGGAACACTGAAGCTTTCTTT. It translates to CASSRSGNTEAFF.

The CDR3 spells CASSDRGRGYGYTF. CDR3 nucleotides: TGTGCCAGCAGTGACAGGGGGCGCGGCTATGGCTACACCTTC. The chain carries TRBV2 and TRBJ1-2, with TRBD1 matching over 8 bases. Germline CDR1 is SNHLY and CDR2 is FYNNEI. The CDR3 loop spans 14 amino acids. J gave up 4 bases and V 3 bases, and 4 bases lay outside the gene matches.

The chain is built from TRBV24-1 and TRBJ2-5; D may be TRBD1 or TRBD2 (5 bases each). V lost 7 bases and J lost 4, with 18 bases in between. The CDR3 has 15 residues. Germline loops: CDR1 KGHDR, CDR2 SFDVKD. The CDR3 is CATSPREGFSETQYF. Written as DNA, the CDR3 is TGTGCCACCAGCCCACGAGAGGGGTTTTCAGAGACCCAGTACTTC.

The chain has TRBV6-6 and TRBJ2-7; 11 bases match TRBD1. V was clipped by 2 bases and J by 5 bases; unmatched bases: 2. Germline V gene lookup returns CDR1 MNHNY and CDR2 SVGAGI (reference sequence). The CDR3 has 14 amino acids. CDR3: CASSYTGQGDEQYF. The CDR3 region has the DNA TGTGCCAGCAGTTACACGGGACAGGGGGACGAGCAGTACTTC.

CDR3 protein: CASSLAQVNTEAFF. CDR3 coding DNA: TGCGCCAGCAGCTTGGCACAGGTTAACACTGAAGCTTTCTTT. The chain has TRBV5-1 and TRBJ1-1; TRBD1 is a possible D gene (5 bases). Deletions cut 0 bases from V and 2 bases from J, with 8 bases between. Germline CDR1 reads SGHRS; CDR2 reads YFSETQ. The CDR3 sequence is 14 residues long.

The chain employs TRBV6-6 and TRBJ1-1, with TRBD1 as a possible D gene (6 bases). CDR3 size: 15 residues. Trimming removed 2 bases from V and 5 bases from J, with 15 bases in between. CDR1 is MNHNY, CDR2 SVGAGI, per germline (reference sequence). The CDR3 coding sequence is TGTGCCAGCAGTTACAGGGGTTCAGGGGAAACTGAAGCTTTCTTT. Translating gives CASSYRGSGETEAFF.

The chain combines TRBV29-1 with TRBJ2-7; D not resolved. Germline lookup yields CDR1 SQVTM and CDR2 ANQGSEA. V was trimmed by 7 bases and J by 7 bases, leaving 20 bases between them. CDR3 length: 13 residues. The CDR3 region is CSAVGSQNGEQYF. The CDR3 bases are TGCAGCGCTGTCGGGTCCCAAAATGGGGAGCAGTACTTC.

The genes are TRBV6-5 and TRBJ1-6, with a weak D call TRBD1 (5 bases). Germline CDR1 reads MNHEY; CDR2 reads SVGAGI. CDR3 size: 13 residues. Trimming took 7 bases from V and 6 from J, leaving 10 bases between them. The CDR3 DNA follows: TGTGCCAGCACTCCGGGACTTAATTCACCCCTCCACTTT. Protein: CASTPGLNSPLHF.

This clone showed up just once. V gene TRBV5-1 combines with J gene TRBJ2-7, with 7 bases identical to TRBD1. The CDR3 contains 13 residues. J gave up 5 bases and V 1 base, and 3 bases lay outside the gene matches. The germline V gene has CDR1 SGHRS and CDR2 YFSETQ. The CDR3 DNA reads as TGCGCCAGCAGCTTGCGAGGGGGCGACGAGCAGTACTTC. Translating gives CASSLRGGDEQYF.

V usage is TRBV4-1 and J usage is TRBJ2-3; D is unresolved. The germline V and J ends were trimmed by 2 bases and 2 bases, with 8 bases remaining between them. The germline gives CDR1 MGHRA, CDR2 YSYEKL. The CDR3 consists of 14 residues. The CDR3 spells CASSQLSDTDTQYF. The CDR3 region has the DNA TGCGCCAGCAGCCAACTCAGCGACACAGATACGCAGTATTTT.

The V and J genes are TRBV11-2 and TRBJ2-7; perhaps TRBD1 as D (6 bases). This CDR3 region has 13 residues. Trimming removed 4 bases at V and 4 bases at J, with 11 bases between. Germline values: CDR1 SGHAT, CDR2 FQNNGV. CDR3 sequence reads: CASSSTQGYEQYF. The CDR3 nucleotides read TGTGCCAGCAGCTCGACACAGGGTTACGAGCAGTACTTC. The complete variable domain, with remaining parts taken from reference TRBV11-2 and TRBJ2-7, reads EAGVAQSPRYKIIEKRQSVAFWCNPISGHATLYWYQQILGQGPKLLIQFQNNGVVDDSQLPKDRFSAERLKGVDSTLKIQPAKLEDSAVYLCASSSTQGYEQYFGPGTRLTVT.

The CDR3 protein is CASSRTGNNEAFF. CDR3 DNA sequence: TGTGCCAGCAGCCGGACAGGGAATAATGAAGCTTTCTTT. The chain links TRBV6-2 or TRBV6-3 to TRBJ1-1; 8 nucleotides agree with TRBD1. From germline, CDR1 is MNHEY and CDR2 SVGEGT. The CDR3 loop spans 13 amino acids. Losses at the gene ends were 6 bases for V and 7 bases for J; bases not matched to a gene: 7.

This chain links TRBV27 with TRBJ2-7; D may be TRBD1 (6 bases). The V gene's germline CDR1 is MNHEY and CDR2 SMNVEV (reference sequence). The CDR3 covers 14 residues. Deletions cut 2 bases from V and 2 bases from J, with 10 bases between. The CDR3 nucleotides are TGTGCCAGCAGTTTAATCTCAGGGGCCTACGAGCAGTACTTC. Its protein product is CASSLISGAYEQYF.

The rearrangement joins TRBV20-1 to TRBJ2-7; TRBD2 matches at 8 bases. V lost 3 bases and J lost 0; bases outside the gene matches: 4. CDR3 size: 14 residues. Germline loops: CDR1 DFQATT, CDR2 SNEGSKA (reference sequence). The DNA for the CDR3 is TGCAGTGCTAGTGACGGGGGGGTCTCCTACGAGCAGTACTTC. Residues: CSASDGGVSYEQYF.

The DNA for the CDR3 is TGCGCCAGCAGCTTGGTTGGGGGTGGGACTGAAGCTTTCTTT. Translation gives CASSLVGGGTEAFF. The chain links TRBV5-1 to TRBJ1-1; TRBD1 is a possible D gene (5 bases). Looked up from germline, CDR1 is SGHRS and CDR2 is YFSETQ. The ends were cut back, 0 bases at V and 5 bases at J, with 11 bases in the middle. CDR3 length equals 14 residues.

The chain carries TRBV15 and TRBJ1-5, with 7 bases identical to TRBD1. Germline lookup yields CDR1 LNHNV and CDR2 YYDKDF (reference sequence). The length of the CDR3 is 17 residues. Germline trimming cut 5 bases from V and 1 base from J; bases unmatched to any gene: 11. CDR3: CATSDRQGTRSNQPQHF. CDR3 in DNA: TGTGCCACCAGCGATCGACAGGGCACGCGGAGCAATCAGCCCCAGCATTTT.

The CDR3 is CATHRGPPGGEQFF. The CDR3 region has the DNA TGTGCCACACATCGAGGACCCCCGGGAGGGGAGCAGTTCTTC. This rearrangement joins TRBV2 to TRBJ2-1, with 8 bases aligning to TRBD2. Per germline, CDR1 SNHLY and CDR2 FYNNEI. The CDR3 is 14 residues long. Unmatched junction bases numbered 15, after V lost 10 bases and J lost 10 bases.

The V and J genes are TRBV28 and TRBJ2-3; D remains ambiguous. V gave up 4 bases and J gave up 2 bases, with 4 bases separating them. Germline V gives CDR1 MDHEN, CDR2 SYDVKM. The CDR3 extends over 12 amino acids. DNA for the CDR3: TGTGCCAGCAGTTCTTTCACAGATACGCAGTATTTT. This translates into CASSSFTDTQYF.

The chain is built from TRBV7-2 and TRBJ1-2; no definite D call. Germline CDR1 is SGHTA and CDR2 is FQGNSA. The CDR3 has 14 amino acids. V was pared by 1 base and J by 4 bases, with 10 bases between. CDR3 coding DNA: TGTGCCAGCAGCTTAGAGGCAGGCTCCTATGGCTACACCTTC. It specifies CASSLEAGSYGYTF.

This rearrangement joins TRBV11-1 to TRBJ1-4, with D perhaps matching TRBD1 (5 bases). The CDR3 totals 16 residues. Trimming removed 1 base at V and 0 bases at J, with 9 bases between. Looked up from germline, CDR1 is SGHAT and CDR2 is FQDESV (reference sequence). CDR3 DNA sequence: TGTGCCAGCAGCTTAGGACAGACTGCAACTAATGAAAAACTGTTTTTT. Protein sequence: CASSLGQTATNEKLFF.

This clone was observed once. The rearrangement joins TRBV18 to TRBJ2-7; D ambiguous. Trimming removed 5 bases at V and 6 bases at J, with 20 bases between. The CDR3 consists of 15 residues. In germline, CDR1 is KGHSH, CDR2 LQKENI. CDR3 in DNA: TGTGCCAGCTCAGCCGAGGAGACACGGAATGCCGAGCAGTACTTC. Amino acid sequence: CASSAEETRNAEQYF.

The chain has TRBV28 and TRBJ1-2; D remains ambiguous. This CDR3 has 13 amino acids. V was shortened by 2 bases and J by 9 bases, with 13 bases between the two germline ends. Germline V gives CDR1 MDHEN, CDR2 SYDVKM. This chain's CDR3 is CASSLQQELRYTF. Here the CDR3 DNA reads TGTGCCAGCAGTTTACAGCAGGAGCTTCGCTACACCTTC.

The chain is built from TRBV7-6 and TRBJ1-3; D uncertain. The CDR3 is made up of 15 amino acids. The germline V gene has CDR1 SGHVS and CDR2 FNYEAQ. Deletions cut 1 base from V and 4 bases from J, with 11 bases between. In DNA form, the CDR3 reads TGTGCCAGCAGCTTAGATCGGGGTTCCGGAAACACCATATATTTT. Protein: CASSLDRGSGNTIYF. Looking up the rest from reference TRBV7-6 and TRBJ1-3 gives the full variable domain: GAGVSQSPRYKVTKRGQDVALRCDPISGHVSLYWYRQALGQGPEFLTYFNYEAQQDKSGLPNDRFSAERPEGSISTLTIQRTEQRDSAMYRCASSLDRGSGNTIYFGEGSWLTVV.

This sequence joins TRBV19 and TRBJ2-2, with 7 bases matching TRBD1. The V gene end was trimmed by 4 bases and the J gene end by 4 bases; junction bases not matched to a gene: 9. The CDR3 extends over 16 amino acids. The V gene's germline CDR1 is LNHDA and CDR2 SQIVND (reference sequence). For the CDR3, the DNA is TGTGCCAGTAGTAAAGAGGGGGCGGTGAGCACCGGGGAGCTGTTTTTT. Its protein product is CASSKEGAVSTGELFF.

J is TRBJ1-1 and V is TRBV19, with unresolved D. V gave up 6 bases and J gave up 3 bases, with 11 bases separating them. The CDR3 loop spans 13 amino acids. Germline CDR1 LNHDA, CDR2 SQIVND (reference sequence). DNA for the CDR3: TGTGCCAGTAGCCTTCAGTCGCACACTGAAGCTTTCTTT. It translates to CASSLQSHTEAFF.